Listed here is a single T cell receptor (beta chain). No antigen is known for it. The data belong to a study of Ad26.COV2.S vaccination and SARS-CoV-2 variants. Libraries were prepared by immunoSEQ multiplex PCR; TCRdb keeps only in-frame clonotypes and omits some of them. In the table there are 440,000 or so clones, roughly 87% of which are singletons. Treatment given: around 19 received Ad26.COV2.S at low or high dose, single or two shots; roughly five received placebo; per-sample allocation not given. All samples were drawn on day 63, counting from the first vaccine or placebo injection. Study-level points and caveats: People who got the vaccine or the placebo had similar non-spike TCR breadth. Greater spike-specific TCR breadth was seen in vaccine recipients than in placebo recipients. Substantial response breadth was reportedly seen for spike-specific CD8+ and CD4+ T cells after vaccination. Analyses that measured TCR breadth and depth may have underestimated total T cell responses.

The TCR sequence derives from a person aged 18 to 59 who received the Ad26.COV2.S COVID-19 vaccine or a placebo. The source was peripheral blood, collected in a trial of Ad26.COV2.S vaccine versus placebo.

In DNA, the CDR3 is TGTGCCAGCAGTTACGTCTCGAATTCACCCCTCCACTTT. It codes for CASSYVSNSPLHF. The chain combines TRBV6-5 with TRBJ1-6, with D uncertain. Germline loops: CDR1 MNHEY, CDR2 SVGAGI. The CDR3 is 13 amino acids. The V and J ends lost 2 bases and 7 bases respectively, with 6 bases between them.